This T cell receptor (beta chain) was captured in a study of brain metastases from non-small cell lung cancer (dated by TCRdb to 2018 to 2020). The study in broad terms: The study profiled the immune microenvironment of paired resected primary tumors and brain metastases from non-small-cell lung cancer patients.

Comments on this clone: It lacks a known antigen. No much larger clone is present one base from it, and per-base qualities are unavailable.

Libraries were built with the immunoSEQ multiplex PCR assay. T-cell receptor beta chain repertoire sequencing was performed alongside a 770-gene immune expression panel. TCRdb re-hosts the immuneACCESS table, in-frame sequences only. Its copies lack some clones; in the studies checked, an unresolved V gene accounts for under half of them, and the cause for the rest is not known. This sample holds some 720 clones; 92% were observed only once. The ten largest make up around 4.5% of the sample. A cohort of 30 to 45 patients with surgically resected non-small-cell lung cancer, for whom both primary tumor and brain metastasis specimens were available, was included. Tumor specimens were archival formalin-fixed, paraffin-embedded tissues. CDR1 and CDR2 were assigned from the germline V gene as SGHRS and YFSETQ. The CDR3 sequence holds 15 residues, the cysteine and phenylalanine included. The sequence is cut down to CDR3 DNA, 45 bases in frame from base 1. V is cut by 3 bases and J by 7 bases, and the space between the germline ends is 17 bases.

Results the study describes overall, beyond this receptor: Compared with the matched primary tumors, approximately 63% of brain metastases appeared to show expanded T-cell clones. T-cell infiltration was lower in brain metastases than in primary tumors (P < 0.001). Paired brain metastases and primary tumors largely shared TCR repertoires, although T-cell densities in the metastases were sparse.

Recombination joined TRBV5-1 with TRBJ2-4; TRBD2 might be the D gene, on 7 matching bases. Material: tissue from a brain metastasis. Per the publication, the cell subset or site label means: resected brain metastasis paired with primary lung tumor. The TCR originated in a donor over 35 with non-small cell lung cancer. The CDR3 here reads CASSSLGGTLNIQYF. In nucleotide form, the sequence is TGCGCCAGCAGCTCCCTGGGGGGGACATTGAACATTCAGTACTTC.